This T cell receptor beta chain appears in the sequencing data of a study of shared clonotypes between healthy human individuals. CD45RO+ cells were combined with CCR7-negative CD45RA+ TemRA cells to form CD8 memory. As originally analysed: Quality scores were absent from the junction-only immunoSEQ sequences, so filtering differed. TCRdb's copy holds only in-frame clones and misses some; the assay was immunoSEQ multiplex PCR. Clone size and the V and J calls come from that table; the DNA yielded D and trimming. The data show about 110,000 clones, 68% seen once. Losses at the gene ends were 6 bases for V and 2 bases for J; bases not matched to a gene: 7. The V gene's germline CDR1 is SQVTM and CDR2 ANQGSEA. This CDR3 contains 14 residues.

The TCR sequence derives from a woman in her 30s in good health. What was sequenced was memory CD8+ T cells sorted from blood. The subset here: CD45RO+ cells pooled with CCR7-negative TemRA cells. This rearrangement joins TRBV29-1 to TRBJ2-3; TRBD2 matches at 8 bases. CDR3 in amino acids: CSVALAEYTDTQYF. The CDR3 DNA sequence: TGCAGCGTAGCACTAGCGGAGTACACAGATACGCAGTATTTT.